The present TCR beta chain was sequenced within a study of T cell responses to AZD1222 COVID-19 vaccine. The germline gives CDR1 MDHEN, CDR2 SYDVKM. The CDR3 runs to 16 residues. V dropped 5 bases and J dropped 4; count of bases not matched to a gene: 9. General study findings and limits: White British donors predominated, females outnumbered males, and clonal diversity was possibly underestimated. Only a handful of AZD1222 recipients tested seropositive at baseline. The study found Spike-specific TCR breadth and depth rose after two AZD1222 doses.

TCRdb keeps only in-frame clones here, not all; method: immunoSEQ multiplex PCR. The data show under 150,000 clones, with 80% to 95% seen just once and 3% to 4% held by the top ten. A remark on this clone: The antigen remains unidentified.

The chain links TRBV28 to TRBJ1-5; TRBD1 aligns across 9 bases. This TCR derives from an adult who received the AZD1222 COVID-19 vaccine. Material: peripheral blood, obtained 28 days after the second AZD1222 dose. The CDR3, as DNA: TGTGCCAGCAGTCCTTTTACAGGGGGCATAAATCAGCCCCAGCATTTT. Translating gives CASSPFTGGINQPQHF.